This T cell receptor (beta chain) is drawn from a study of blood T cell repertoires in COVID-19. Study-wide background: Sites across the United States, Italy and Spain contributed samples from acute and convalescent COVID-19. T cells, B-cell-depleted T cells, or PBMCs supplied cDNA or gDNA.

Original analysis: Reference gene primer amplification gave estimated nucleated cell counts. TCRdb keeps only in-frame clones here, not all; method: immunoSEQ multiplex PCR. Clone size and the V and J calls come from that table; the DNA yielded D and trimming. The sample records around 130,000 clones, just over 85% being singletons. CDR1 and CDR2 from the germline V gene are SGHKS and YYEKEE (reference sequence). This CDR3 has 14 residues. Trimming took 5 bases from V and 1 from J, leaving 12 bases between them. This clone has a single count. The clonotype originates from a man aged 35-49 years with acute or convalescent COVID-19. The V call is TRBV5-5, the J call TRBJ1-1; a weak D match, TRBD1 (5 bases). Source material: peripheral blood. The CDR3 region is CASSRAGGNTEAFF. CDR3 DNA sequence: TGTGCCAGCAGTCGTGCGGGGGGGAACACTGAAGCTTTCTTT.